This T cell receptor beta chain was obtained from a study of blood T cell repertoires in COVID-19. Study-level background: COVID-19 samples, acute and convalescent, were from the United States, Italy and Spain. The cDNA or gDNA used as material had been derived from T cells, B-cell-depleted T cells, or PBMCs.

Germline-derived CDR1 and CDR2 are ENHRY and SYGVKD. The length of the CDR3 is 13 residues. V lost 3 bases and J 6 bases, leaving 12 bases between the germline ends. Study processing details: Amplification with reference gene primers provided the estimates of nucleated cell counts. Assay used: immunoSEQ multiplex PCR; TCRdb lists only in-frame clones, some missing. V and J calls and clone size are given by that table; D and trimming were obtained from the DNA. The sample lists roughly 28,000 clones, 70% to 90% occurring once. The rearrangement links TRBV10-3 to TRBJ2-7; tentative D call: TRBD2 (6 bases). The origin of this receptor is a human donor in a cohort sampled during active COVID-19. Sequencing was performed on peripheral blood. The CDR3 spells CAISDPGLSEQYF. The CDR3 nucleotides read TGTGCCATCAGTGACCCGGGACTCAGCGAGCAGTACTTC.